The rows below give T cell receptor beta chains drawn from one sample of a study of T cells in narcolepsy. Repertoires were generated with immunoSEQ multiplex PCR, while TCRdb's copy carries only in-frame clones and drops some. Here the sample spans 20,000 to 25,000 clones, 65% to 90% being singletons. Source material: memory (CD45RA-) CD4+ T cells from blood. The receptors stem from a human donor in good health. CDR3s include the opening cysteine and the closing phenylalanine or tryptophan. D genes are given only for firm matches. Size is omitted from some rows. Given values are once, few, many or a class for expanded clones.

cdr3_aa: CASSLNPRGWAEAFF; cdr3_nt: TGTGCCAGCAGTTTAAATCCCAGGGGATGGGCTGAAGCTTTCTTT; j_call: TRBJ1-1; clone_size: -; d_call: -; v_call: TRBV27
cdr3_aa: CASSLAGTLNEQFF; cdr3_nt: TGTGCCAGCAGCTTAGCGGGGACCCTGAATGAGCAGTTCTTC; j_call: TRBJ2-1; clone_size: -; d_call: -; v_call: TRBV7-2
cdr3_aa: CASSIRPGGTMNGELFF; cdr3_nt: TGTGCCAGTAGTATCCGTCCCGGCGGTACGATGAACGGGGAGCTGTTTTTT; j_call: TRBJ2-2; clone_size: -; d_call: -; v_call: TRBV19
cdr3_aa: CASSYGKTYVGEKLFF; cdr3_nt: TGTGCCAGCAGTTACGGAAAGACCTACGTCGGGGAAAAACTGTTTTTT; j_call: TRBJ1-4; clone_size: -; d_call: -; v_call: TRBV6-5
cdr3_aa: CASSLHGENQHF; cdr3_nt: TGTGCCAGCAGCTTACACGGGGAAAACCAGCATTTT; j_call: TRBJ1-5; clone_size: -; d_call: -; v_call: TRBV7-6
cdr3_aa: CASSLPTNTGELFF; cdr3_nt: TGCGCCAGCAGCTTGCCCACCAACACCGGGGAGCTGTTTTTT; j_call: TRBJ2-2; clone_size: -; d_call: -; v_call: TRBV5-1
cdr3_aa: CASSSPDRQDTQYF; cdr3_nt: TGTGCCAGCAGCTCCCCGGACAGGCAAGATACGCAGTATTTT; j_call: TRBJ2-3; clone_size: -; d_call: TRBD1; v_call: TRBV7-2
cdr3_aa: CASSPGGGAYDSYEQYF; cdr3_nt: TGTGCCAGCAGCCCTGGGGGGGGCGCCTACGACTCCTACGAGCAGTACTTC; j_call: TRBJ2-7; clone_size: -; d_call: -; v_call: TRBV28
cdr3_aa: CASSQPAGAGYEQYF; cdr3_nt: TGTGCCAGCAGCCAACCAGCGGGAGCTGGCTACGAGCAGTACTTC; j_call: TRBJ2-7; clone_size: -; d_call: TRBD2; v_call: TRBV5-4
cdr3_aa: CASRLDPNQPQHF; cdr3_nt: TGTGCCAGCAGACTCGACCCTAATCAGCCCCAGCATTTT; j_call: TRBJ1-5; clone_size: -; d_call: -; v_call: TRBV6-6
cdr3_aa: CASSEAGRLAGGPYNEQFF; cdr3_nt: TGTGCCAGCAGTGAAGCGGGTCGACTAGCGGGAGGACCCTACAATGAGCAGTTCTTC; j_call: TRBJ2-1; clone_size: -; d_call: TRBD2; v_call: TRBV2
cdr3_aa: CASSAQGAEYNEQFF; cdr3_nt: TGTGCCAGCAGTGCACAGGGGGCGGAGTACAATGAGCAGTTCTTC; j_call: TRBJ2-1; clone_size: -; d_call: TRBD1; v_call: TRBV2
cdr3_aa: CASSEEWGTDTQYF; cdr3_nt: TGTGCCAGCAGTGAAGAATGGGGCACAGATACGCAGTATTTT; j_call: TRBJ2-3; clone_size: -; d_call: -; v_call: TRBV2
cdr3_aa: CASSPAPDRGRWNIQYF; cdr3_nt: TGTGCCAGCAGCCCCGCCCCCGACAGGGGGCGGTGGAACATTCAGTACTTC; j_call: TRBJ2-4; clone_size: few; d_call: TRBD1; v_call: TRBV7-9
cdr3_aa: CARRDGSSYEQYF; cdr3_nt: TGTGCCAGGAGGGACGGTAGCTCCTACGAGCAGTACTTC; j_call: TRBJ2-7; clone_size: -; d_call: -; v_call: TRBV14
cdr3_aa: CPGSPTRSEQSRANVLTF; cdr3_nt: TGTCCTGGGAGCCCTACAAGAAGCGAACAAAGTCGGGCCAACGTCCTGACTTTC; j_call: TRBJ2-6; clone_size: -; d_call: -; v_call: TRBV22-1
cdr3_aa: CASSARGTRSNQPQHF; cdr3_nt: TGTGCCAGTAGTGCCCGGGGTACGCGATCAAATCAGCCCCAGCATTTT; j_call: TRBJ1-5; clone_size: -; d_call: -; v_call: TRBV19
cdr3_aa: CASSFSDRGGQPQHF; cdr3_nt: TGTGCCAGTAGCTTCTCGGACAGGGGAGGGCAGCCCCAGCATTTT; j_call: TRBJ1-5; clone_size: -; d_call: TRBD1; v_call: TRBV19
cdr3_aa: CASSLYAVGEQYF; cdr3_nt: TGTGCCAGCAGCTTGTATGCGGTCGGCGAGCAGTACTTC; j_call: TRBJ2-7; clone_size: -; d_call: -; v_call: TRBV11-2
cdr3_aa: CASRSGSGRGGTDTQYF; cdr3_nt: TGTGCCAGCAGGTCGGGTTCCGGGCGGGGGGGCACAGATACGCAGTATTTT; j_call: TRBJ2-3; clone_size: -; d_call: TRBD2; v_call: TRBV2
cdr3_aa: CASKGLTGGNTGELFF; cdr3_nt: TGTGCCAGCAAGGGGTTGACGGGAGGGAACACCGGGGAGCTGTTTTTT; j_call: TRBJ2-2; clone_size: -; d_call: TRBD2; v_call: TRBV25-1
cdr3_aa: CASSLAPSGGETQYF; cdr3_nt: TGCGCCAGCAGCTTGGCCCCTAGCGGGGGGGAGACCCAGTACTTC; j_call: TRBJ2-5; clone_size: once; d_call: TRBD2; v_call: TRBV5-1
cdr3_aa: CASSTGKGEETQYF; cdr3_nt: TGTGCCAGCAGTACAGGGAAGGGGGAAGAGACCCAGTACTTC; j_call: TRBJ2-5; clone_size: -; d_call: -; v_call: TRBV2
cdr3_aa: CASSGTSGRPEETQYF; cdr3_nt: TGCGCCAGCAGCGGGACTAGCGGGAGGCCCGAGGAGACCCAGTACTTC; j_call: TRBJ2-5; clone_size: few; d_call: TRBD2; v_call: TRBV5-1
cdr3_aa: CASSILVRETQYF; cdr3_nt: TGTGCCAGTAGTATCCTTGTTCGGGAGACCCAGTACTTC; j_call: TRBJ2-5; clone_size: -; d_call: -; v_call: TRBV19
cdr3_aa: CASSHLIPGLENEQFF; cdr3_nt: TGTGCCAGCAGCCACCTTATACCGGGACTAGAGAATGAGCAGTTCTTC; j_call: TRBJ2-1; clone_size: -; d_call: TRBD2; v_call: TRBV14
cdr3_aa: CASSPTPGGETQYF; cdr3_nt: TGTGCCAGCTCCCCCACCCCGGGTGGAGAGACCCAGTACTTC; j_call: TRBJ2-5; clone_size: -; d_call: -; v_call: TRBV18
cdr3_aa: CSVPGLMGYSSTEAFF; cdr3_nt: TGCAGCGTTCCCGGCCTTATGGGATACAGTTCCACTGAAGCTTTCTTT; j_call: TRBJ1-1; clone_size: -; d_call: -; v_call: TRBV29-1
cdr3_aa: CASTFSGTSDWGNQPQHF; cdr3_nt: TGTGCCAGCACCTTTTCCGGGACATCCGATTGGGGCAATCAGCCCCAGCATTTT; j_call: TRBJ1-5; clone_size: -; d_call: -; v_call: TRBV27
cdr3_aa: CATSRDLQYEQYF; cdr3_nt: TGTGCCACCAGCAGAGATCTGCAGTACGAGCAGTACTTC; j_call: TRBJ2-7; clone_size: -; d_call: -; v_call: TRBV15
cdr3_aa: CASLERGGSLYEQYF; cdr3_nt: TGTGCCAGTCTTGAAAGGGGCGGAAGCCTCTACGAGCAGTACTTC; j_call: TRBJ2-7; clone_size: -; d_call: -; v_call: TRBV19
cdr3_aa: CASSPGQGNQPQHF; cdr3_nt: TGTGCCAGCAGCCCAGGACAGGGAAATCAGCCCCAGCATTTT; j_call: TRBJ1-5; clone_size: -; d_call: TRBD1; v_call: TRBV7-8